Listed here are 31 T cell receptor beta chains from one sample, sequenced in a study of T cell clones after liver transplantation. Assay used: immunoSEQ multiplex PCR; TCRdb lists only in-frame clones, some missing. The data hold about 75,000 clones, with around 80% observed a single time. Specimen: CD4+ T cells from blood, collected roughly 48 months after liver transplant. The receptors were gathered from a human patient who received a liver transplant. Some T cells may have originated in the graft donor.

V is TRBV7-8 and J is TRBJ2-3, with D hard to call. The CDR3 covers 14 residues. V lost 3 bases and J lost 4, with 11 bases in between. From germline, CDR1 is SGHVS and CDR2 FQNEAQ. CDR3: CASSFSPRADTQYF. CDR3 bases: TGTGCCAGCAGCTTCTCTCCGCGAGCAGATACGCAGTATTTT.

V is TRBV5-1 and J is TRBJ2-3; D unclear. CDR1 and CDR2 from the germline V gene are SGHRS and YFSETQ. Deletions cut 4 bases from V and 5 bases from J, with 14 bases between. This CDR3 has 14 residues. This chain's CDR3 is CASSPGVGRDTQYF. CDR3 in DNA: TGCGCCAGCAGCCCCGGCGTGGGAAGAGATACGCAGTATTTT.

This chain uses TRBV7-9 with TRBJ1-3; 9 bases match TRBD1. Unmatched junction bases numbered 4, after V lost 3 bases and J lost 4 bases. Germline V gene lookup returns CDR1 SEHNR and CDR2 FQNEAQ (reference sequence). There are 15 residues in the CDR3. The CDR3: CASSFGQGTGNTIYF. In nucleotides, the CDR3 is TGTGCCAGCAGCTTCGGACAGGGGACCGGAAACACCATATATTTT.

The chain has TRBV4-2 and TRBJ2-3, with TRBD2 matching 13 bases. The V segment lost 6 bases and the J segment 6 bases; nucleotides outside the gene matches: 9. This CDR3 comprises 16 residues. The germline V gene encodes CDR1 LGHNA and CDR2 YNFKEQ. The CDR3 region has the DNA TGTGCCAGCAGGTTGGTAGGGACTAGCGGGAAGGATACGCAGTATTTT. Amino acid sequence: CASRLVGTSGKDTQYF.

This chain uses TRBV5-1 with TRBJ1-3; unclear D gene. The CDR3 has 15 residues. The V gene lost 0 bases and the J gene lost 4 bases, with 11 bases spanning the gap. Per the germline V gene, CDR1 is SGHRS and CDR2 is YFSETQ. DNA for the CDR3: TGCGCCAGCAGCTTGGTAACGGCCGCCGGAAACACCATATATTTT. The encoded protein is CASSLVTAAGNTIYF.

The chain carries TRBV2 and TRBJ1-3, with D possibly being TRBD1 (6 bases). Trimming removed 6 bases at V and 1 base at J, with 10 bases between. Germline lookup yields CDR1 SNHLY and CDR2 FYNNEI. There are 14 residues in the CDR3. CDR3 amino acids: CASSPGVSGNTIYF. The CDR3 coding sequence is TGTGCCAGCAGCCCAGGGGTTTCTGGAAACACCATATATTTT.

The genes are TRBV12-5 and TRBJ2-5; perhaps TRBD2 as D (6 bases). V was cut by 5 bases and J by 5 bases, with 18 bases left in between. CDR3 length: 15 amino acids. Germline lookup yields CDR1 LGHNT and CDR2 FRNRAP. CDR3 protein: CASGPGGRAGETQYF. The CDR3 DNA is TGTGCTAGTGGTCCAGGCGGCAGGGCGGGGGAGACCCAGTACTTC.

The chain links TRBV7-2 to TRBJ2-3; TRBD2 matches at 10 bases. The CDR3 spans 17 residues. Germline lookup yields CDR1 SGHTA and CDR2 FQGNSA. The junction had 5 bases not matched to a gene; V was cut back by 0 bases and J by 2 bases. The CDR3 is CASSLAVAGGPTDTQYF. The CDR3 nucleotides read TGTGCCAGCAGCTTAGCAGTAGCGGGGGGACCCACAGATACGCAGTATTTT.

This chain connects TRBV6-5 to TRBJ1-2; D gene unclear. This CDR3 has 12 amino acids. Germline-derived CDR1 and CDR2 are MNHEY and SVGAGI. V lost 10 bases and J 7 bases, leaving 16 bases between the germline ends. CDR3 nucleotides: TGTGCCACCCATCGCCCGGAGGGTGGCTACACCTTC. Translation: CATHRPEGGYTF.

The CDR3 protein is CASSLGAGTNTGELFF. The CDR3, as DNA: TGTGCCAGCAGCTTAGGGGCAGGAACAAACACCGGGGAGCTGTTTTTT. The chain couples TRBV7-2 to TRBJ2-2; D is ambiguous. The CDR3 length is 16 residues. The ends were cut back, 1 base at V and 2 bases at J, with 11 bases in the middle. Germline V gives CDR1 SGHTA, CDR2 FQGNSA.

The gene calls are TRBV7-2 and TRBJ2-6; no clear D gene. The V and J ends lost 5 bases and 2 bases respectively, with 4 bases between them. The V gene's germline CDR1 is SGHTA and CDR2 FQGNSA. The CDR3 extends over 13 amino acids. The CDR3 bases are TGTGCCAGCAGCCCCGCTGGGGCCAACGTCCTGACTTTC. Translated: CASSPAGANVLTF.

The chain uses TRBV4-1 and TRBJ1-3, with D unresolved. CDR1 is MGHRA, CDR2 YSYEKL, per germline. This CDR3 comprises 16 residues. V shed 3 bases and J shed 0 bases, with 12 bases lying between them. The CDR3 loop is CASSHDTTNSGNTIYF. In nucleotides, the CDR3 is TGCGCCAGCAGCCATGACACCACCAACTCTGGAAACACCATATATTTT.

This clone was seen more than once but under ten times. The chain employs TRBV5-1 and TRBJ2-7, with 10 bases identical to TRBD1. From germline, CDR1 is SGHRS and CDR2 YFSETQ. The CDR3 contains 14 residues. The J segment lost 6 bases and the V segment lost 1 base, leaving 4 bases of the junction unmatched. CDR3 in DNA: TGCGCCAGCAGCTTGTTAGACAGGGGGCTCGAGCAGTACTTC. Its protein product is CASSLLDRGLEQYF. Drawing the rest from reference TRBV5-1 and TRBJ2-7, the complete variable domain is KAGVTQTPRYLIKTRGQQVTLSCSPISGHRSVSWYQQTPGQGLQFLFEYFSETQRNKGNFPGRFSGRQFSNSRSEMNVSTLELGDSALYLCASSLLDRGLEQYFGPGTRLTVT.

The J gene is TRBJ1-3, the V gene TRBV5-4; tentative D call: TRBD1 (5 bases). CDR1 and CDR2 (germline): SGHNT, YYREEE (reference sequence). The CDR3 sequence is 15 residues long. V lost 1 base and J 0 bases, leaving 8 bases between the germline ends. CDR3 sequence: CASSLTGISGNTIYF. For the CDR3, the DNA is TGTGCCAGCAGCTTGACAGGCATCTCTGGAAACACCATATATTTT.

Here the CDR3 DNA reads TGTGCCAGCAGCTTGGCATTGGGTGGTACGGGGGGAACTGAAGCTTTCTTT. Translated: CASSLALGGTGGTEAFF. This chain links TRBV5-5 with TRBJ1-1, with D possibly TRBD1 on 5 matching bases. The ends were cut back, 0 bases at V and 5 bases at J, with 20 bases in the middle. The CDR3 length is 17 residues. Looked up from germline, CDR1 is SGHKS and CDR2 is YYEKEE (reference sequence).

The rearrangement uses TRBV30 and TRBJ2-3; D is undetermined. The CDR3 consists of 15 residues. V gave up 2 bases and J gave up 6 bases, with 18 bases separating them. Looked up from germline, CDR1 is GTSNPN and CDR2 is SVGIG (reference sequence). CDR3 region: CAWSFRVQLVDTQYF. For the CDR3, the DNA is TGTGCCTGGAGTTTTAGGGTCCAGCTAGTGGATACGCAGTATTTT.

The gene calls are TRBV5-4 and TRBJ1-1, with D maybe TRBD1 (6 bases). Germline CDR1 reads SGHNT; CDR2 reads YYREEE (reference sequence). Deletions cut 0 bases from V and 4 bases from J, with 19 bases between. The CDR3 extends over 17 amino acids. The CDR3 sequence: CASSLGIQRGAGTEAFF. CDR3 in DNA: TGTGCCAGCAGCTTGGGAATACAGCGGGGGGCTGGCACTGAAGCTTTCTTT.

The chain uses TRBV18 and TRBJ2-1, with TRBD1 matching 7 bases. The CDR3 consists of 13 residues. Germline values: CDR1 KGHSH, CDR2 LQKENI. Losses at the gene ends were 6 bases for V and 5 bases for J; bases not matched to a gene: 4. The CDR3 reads CASSPGTDNEQFF. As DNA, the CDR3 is TGTGCCAGCTCCCCCGGGACAGACAATGAGCAGTTCTTC.

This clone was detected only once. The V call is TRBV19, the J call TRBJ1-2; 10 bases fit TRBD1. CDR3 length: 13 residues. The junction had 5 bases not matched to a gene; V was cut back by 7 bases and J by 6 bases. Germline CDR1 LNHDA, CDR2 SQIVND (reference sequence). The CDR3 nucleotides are TGTGCCAGTACCCAGACAGGGGGCGATGGCTACACCTTC. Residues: CASTQTGGDGYTF.

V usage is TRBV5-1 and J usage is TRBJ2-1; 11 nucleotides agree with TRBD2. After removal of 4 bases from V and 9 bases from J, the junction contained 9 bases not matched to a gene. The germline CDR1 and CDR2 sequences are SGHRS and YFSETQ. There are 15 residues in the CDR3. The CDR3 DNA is TGCGCCAGCAGCACCACTAGCGGGAGAGGTCTTGAGCAGTTCTTC. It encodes CASSTTSGRGLEQFF.

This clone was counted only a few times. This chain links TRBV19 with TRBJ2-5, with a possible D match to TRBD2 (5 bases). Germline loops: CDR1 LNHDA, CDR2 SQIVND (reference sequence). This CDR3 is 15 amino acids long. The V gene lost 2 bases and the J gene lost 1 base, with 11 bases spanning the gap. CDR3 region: CASSIRPGLQETQYF. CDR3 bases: TGTGCCAGTAGTATAAGGCCCGGACTCCAAGAGACCCAGTACTTC.

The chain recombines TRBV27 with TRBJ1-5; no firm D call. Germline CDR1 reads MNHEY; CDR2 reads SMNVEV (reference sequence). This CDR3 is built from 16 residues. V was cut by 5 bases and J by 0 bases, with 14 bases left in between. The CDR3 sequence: CASSPLSWGSNQPQHF. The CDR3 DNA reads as TGTGCCAGCAGTCCCTTGTCTTGGGGTAGCAATCAGCCCCAGCATTTT.

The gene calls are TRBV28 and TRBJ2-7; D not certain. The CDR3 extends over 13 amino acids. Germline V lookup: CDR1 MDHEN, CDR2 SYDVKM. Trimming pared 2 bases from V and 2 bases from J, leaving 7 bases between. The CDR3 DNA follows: TGTGCCAGCAGTTTACCGGAGACCTACGAGCAGTACTTC. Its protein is CASSLPETYEQYF.

CDR3 sequence reads: CASSFHTEAFF. CDR3 DNA sequence: TGTGCCAGCAGCTTCCACACTGAAGCTTTCTTT. The chain has TRBV7-2 and TRBJ1-1; D gene uncertain. Germline CDR1 SGHTA, CDR2 FQGNSA. CDR3 size: 11 residues. Between the trimmed V and J ends, which lost 3 bases and 3 bases, there was a span of 2 bases.

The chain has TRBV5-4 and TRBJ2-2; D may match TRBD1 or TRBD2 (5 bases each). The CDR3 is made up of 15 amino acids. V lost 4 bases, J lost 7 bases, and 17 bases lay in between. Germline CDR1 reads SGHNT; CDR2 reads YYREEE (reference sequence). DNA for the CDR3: TGTGCCAGCAGCGCGAGGGACCTAGGAAACGGGGAGCTGTTTTTT. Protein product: CASSARDLGNGELFF.

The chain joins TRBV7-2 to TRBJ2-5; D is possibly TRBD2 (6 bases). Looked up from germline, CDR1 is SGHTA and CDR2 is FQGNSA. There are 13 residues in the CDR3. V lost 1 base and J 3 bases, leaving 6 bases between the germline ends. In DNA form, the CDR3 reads TGTGCCAGCAGCTTAGGGGGGGAAGAGACCCAGTACTTC. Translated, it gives CASSLGGEETQYF.

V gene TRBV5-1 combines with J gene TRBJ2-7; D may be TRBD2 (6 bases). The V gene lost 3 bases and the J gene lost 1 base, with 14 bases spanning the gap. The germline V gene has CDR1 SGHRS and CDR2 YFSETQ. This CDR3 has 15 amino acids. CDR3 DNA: TGCGCCAGCAGCTCCGGGACGGGAGTTTCCTACGAGCAGTACTTC. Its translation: CASSSGTGVSYEQYF.

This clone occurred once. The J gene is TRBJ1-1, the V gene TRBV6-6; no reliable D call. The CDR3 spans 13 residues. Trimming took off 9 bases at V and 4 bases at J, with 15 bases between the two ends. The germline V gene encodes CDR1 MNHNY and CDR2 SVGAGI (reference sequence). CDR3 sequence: CASRPPGITEAFF. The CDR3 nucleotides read TGTGCCAGTCGCCCCCCGGGAATCACTGAAGCTTTCTTT.

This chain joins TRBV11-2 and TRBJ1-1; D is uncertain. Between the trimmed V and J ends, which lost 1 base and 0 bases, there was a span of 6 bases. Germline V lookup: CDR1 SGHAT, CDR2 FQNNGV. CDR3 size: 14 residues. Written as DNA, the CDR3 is TGTGCCAGCAGCTTAGGGATGGTGAACACTGAAGCTTTCTTT. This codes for CASSLGMVNTEAFF. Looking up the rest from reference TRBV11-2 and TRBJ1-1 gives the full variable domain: EAGVAQSPRYKIIEKRQSVAFWCNPISGHATLYWYQQILGQGPKLLIQFQNNGVVDDSQLPKDRFSAERLKGVDSTLKIQPAKLEDSAVYLCASSLGMVNTEAFFGQGTRLTVV.

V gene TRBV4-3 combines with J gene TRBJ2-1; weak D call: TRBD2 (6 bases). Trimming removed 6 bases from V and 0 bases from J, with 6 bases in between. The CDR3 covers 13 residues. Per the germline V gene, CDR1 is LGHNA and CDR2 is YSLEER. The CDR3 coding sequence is TGCGCCAGCAGGGGAGGCTCCTACAATGAGCAGTTCTTC. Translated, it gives CASRGGSYNEQFF.

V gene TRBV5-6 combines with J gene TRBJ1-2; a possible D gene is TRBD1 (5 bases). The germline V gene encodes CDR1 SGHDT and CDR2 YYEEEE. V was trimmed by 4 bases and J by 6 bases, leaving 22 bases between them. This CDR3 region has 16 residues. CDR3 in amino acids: CASSLSLDSLRHGYTF. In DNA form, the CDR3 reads TGTGCCAGCAGCCTCTCCCTAGACAGTCTCCGCCATGGCTACACCTTC. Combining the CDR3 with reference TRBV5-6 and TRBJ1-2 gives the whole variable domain DAGVTQSPTHLIKTRGQQVTLRCSPKSGHDTVSWYQQALGQGPQFIFQYYEEEERQRGNFPDRFSGHQFPNYSSELNVNALLLGDSALYLCASSLSLDSLRHGYTFGSGTRLTVV.